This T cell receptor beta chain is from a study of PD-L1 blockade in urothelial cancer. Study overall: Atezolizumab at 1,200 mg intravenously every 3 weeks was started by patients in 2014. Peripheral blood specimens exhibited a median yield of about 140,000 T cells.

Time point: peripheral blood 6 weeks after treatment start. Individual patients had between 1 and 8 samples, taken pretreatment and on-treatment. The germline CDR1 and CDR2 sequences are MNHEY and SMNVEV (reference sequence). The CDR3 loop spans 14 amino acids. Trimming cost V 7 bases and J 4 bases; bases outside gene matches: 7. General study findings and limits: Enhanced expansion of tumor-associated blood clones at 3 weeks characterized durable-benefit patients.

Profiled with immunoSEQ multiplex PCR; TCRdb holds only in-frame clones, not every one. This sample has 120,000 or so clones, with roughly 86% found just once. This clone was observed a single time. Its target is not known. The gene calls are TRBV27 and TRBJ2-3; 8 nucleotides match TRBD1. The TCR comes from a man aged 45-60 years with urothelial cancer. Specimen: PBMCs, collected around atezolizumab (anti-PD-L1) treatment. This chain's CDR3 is CASTKDRVADTQYF. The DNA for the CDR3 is TGTGCCAGCACCAAGGACAGGGTGGCAGATACGCAGTATTTT.